Sequencing of this TCR beta chain was carried out in a study of control samples from healthy donors and cancer patients. Sequenced by immunoSEQ multiplex PCR; TCRdb stores in-frame clones only, minus some. Of roughly 60,000 clones detected, 85% to 95% appear once; the ten largest clones hold 3.5% to 4.5%. The CDR3 length is 12 residues. CDR1 and CDR2 (germline): SNHLY, FYNNEI. Trimming removed 1 base from V and 0 bases from J, with 0 bases in between. The receptor was derived from a man aged 25-40 years in good health. The chain combines TRBV2 with TRBJ1-1; D is uncertain. What was sequenced was blood. CDR3 in amino acids: CASSEVNTEAFF. CDR3 coding DNA: TGTGCCAGCAGTGAAGTGAACACTGAAGCTTTCTTT.